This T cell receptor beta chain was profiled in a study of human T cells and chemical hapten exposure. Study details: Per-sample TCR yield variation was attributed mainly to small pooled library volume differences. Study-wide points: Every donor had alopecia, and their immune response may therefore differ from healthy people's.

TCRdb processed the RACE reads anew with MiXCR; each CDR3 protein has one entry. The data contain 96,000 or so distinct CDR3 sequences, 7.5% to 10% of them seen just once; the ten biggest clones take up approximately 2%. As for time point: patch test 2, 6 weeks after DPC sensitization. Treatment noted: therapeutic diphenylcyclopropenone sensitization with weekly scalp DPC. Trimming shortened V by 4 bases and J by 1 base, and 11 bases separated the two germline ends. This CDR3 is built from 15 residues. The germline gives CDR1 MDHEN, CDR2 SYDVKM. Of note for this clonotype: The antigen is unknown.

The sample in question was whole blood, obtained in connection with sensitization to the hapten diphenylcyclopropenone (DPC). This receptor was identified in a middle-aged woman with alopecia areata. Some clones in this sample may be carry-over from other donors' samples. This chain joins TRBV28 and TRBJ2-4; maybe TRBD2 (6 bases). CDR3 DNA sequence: TGTGCCAGCAGTTCCGGGAGAGAGGCCAAAAACATTCAGTACTTC. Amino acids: CASSSGREAKNIQYF.